This T cell receptor (beta chain) is from a study of spatial heterogeneity in lung cancer (dated by TCRdb to about 2019). In the study overall: The donors were some 72 patients from the lung TRACERx cohort who had early-stage, untreated non-small cell lung cancer. Follow-up PBMC samples were sequenced whenever available, with a median time to follow-up of approximately two years after resection. More beta-chain than alpha-chain transcripts were consistently detected, likely reflecting higher beta-chain transcript abundance. In the raw uncorrected reads, each unique combination of TCR and UMI appeared more than ten times on average. TCR alpha and beta repertoires were quantitatively compared across multiple tumor regions, matched nontumor lung and blood in non-small cell lung cancer. Nonsynonymous mutation counts, determined by whole-exome sequencing of tumor tissue, were related to features of the TCR repertoire. At surgery, both alpha and beta chains were TCR-sequenced in approximately 210 tumor regions, fewer than 65 matched nontumor lung samples and some 58 PBMC samples.

The library was obtained by 5' RACE. TCRdb names NextSeq 500 as the instrument used. To allow correction of PCR and sequencing errors, the TCR library protocol tagged every TCR cDNA molecule with a unique molecular identifier. Turning to the authors' computational methods: TCR identification, UMI-based error correction and CDR3 extraction were all carried out with Decombinator tools. Expanded TCRs were defined as those above a frequency of 2 per 1,000, corresponding to the top 1% of the tumor frequency distribution. Renyi diversity was computed with the R vegan package after each repertoire had been subsampled 100 times to 5,000 TCRs. To build CDR3 similarity networks, amino acid triplet string-kernel similarity was used, and CDR3s were connected when their pairwise similarity was above 0.82. The public reads were quality trimmed at Q25 with fastp and then assembled into clones with MiXCR by TCRdb, keeping productive beta chains. Identical CDR3 protein sequences are pooled into one entry, listed with their most common genes and DNA. The V and J calls and clone size come from TCRdb's table, not from the authors' own analysis. The sample table lists 25,000 to 30,000 distinct CDR3 sequences, 5.5% to 7% of them with a count of one. 22% of the sample goes to the ten largest clones.

Including the terminal cysteine and phenylalanine, the CDR3 comprises 16 residues. The sequence is cut down to CDR3 DNA, 48 bases in frame from base 1. The junction shows trimming of 5 bases on V and 0 bases on J, and the gene matches do not reach 7 bases of it. CDR1 SGHTA and CDR2 FQGNSA were looked up in the germline V gene. Read against the paper, the sample's time point label means: blood at routine non-recurrence follow-up after resection. Whole RNA extracted from tumor and nontumor lung tissue, or from cryopreserved PBMC samples, was used for TCR sequencing without cell sorting. Only patients with enough RNA available from two or more tumor regions were chosen for TCR sequencing. General study outcomes and caveats: Confirming at a functional level the hypothesis that regional TCRs recognize regional mutations was considered to require additional single-cell paired TCR alpha and beta sequencing. Ubiquitous expanded tumor TCRs were found in blood more often at tumor resection than at routine follow-up. Only roughly 13 patients were included in the comparisons of baseline and follow-up blood repertoires.

About this clonotype: Its antigen is not yet known. No base quality values were provided; no much bigger clone lies one nucleotide off.

The sequence was collected from a male donor with early-stage non-small cell lung cancer. This specimen was PBMCs, taken at follow-up. Recombination joined TRBV7-2 with TRBJ2-1; TRBD2 matches 7 bases in the middle. The DNA is as follows: TGTGCCAGCAGCACCATAGCGGGTAGCTCCTACAATGAGCAGTTCTTC. This encodes CASSTIAGSSYNEQFF.